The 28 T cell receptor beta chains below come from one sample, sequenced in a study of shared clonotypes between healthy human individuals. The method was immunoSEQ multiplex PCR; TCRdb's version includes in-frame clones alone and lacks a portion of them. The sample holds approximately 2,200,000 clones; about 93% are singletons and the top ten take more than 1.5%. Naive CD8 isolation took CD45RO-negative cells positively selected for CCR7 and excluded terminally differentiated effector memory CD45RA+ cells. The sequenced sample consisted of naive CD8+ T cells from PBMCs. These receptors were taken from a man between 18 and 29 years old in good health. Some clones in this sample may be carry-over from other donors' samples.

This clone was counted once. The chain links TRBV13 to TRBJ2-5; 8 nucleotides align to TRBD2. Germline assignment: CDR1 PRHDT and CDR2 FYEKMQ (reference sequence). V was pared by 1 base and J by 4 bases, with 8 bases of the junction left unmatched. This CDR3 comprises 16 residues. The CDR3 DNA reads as TGTGCCAGCAGCTTAGTGGCGGACCGGGGGGGAGAGACCCAGTACTTC. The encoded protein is CASSLVADRGGETQYF. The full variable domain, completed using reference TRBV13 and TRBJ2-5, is AAGVIQSPRHLIKEKRETATLKCYPIPRHDTVYWYQQGPGQDPQFLISFYEKMQSDKGSIPDRFSAQQFSDYHSELNMSSLELGDSALYFCASSLVADRGGETQYFGPGTRLLVL.

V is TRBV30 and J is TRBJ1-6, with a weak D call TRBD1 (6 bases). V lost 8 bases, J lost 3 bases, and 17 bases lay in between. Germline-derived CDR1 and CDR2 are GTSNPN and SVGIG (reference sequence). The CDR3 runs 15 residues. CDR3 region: CAAETDSLYNSPLHF. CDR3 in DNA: TGTGCCGCAGAAACGGACAGCCTCTATAATTCACCCCTCCACTTT.

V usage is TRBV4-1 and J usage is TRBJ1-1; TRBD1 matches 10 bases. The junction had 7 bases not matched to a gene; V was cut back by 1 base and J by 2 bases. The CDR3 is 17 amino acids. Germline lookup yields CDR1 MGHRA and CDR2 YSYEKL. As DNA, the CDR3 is TGCGCCAGCAGCCAAGGAGGGGACAGGGGACGAAACACTGAAGCTTTCTTT. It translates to CASSQGGDRGRNTEAFF.

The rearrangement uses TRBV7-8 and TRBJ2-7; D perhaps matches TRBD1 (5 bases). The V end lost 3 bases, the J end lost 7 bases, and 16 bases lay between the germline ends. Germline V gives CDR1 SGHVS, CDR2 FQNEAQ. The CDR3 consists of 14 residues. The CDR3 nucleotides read TGTGCCAGCAGCTTCGACAGTCTCATAGGGGAGCAGTACTTC. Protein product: CASSFDSLIGEQYF. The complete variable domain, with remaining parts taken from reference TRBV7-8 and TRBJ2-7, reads GAGVSQSPRYKVAKRGQDVALRCDPISGHVSLFWYQQALGQGPEFLTYFQNEAQLDKSGLPSDRFFAERPEGSVSTLKIQRTQQEDSAVYLCASSFDSLIGEQYFGPGTRLTVT.

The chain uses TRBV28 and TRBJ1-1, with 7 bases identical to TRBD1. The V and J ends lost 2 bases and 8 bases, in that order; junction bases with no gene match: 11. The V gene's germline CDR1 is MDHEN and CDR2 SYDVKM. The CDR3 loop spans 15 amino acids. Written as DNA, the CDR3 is TGTGCCAGCAGTTTAATATCAGGGGGAGCATCCGAAGCTTTCTTT. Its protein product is CASSLISGGASEAFF.

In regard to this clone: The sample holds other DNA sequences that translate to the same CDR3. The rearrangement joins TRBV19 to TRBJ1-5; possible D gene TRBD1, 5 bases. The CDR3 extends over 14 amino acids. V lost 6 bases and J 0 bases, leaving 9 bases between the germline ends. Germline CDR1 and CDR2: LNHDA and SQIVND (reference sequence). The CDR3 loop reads CASSLRDSNQPQHF. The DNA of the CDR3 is TGTGCCAGTAGCCTCAGGGATAGCAATCAGCCCCAGCATTTT.

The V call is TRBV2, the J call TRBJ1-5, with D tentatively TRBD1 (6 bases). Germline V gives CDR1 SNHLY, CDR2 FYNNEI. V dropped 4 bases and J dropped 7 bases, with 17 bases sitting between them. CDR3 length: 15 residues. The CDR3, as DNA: TGTGCCAGCAGTGTCATGGACAGCTCGGAACAGCCCCAGCATTTT. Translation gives CASSVMDSSEQPQHF.

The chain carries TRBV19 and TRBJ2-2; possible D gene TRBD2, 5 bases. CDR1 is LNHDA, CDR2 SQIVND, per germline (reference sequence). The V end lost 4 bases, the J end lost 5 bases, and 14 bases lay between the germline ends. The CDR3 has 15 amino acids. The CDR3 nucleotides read TGTGCCAGTAGTACTACTAGAGAGACGACCGGGGAGCTGTTTTTT. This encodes CASSTTRETTGELFF.

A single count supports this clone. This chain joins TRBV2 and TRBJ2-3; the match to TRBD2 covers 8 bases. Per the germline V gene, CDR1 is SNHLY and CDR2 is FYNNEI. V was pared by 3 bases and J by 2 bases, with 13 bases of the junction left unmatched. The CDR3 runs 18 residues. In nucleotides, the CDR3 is TGTGCCAGCAGTGACCCAGCGGGAGTAGGAGGGACCACAGATACGCAGTATTTT. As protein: CASSDPAGVGGTTDTQYF.

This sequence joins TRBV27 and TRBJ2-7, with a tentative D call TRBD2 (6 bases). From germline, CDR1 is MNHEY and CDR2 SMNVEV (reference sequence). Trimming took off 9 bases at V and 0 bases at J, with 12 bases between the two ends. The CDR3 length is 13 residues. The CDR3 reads CASATGSSYEQYF. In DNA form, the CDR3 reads TGTGCCAGTGCTACCGGGAGCTCCTACGAGCAGTACTTC.

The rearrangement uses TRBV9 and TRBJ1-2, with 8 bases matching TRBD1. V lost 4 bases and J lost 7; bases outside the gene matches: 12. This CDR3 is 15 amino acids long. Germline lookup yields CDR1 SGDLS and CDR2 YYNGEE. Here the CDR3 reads CASSPLRTGSVGYTF. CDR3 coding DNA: TGTGCCAGCAGCCCCCTGAGGACAGGGAGCGTTGGCTACACCTTC.

DNA for the CDR3: TGTGCCAGCAGCTACACAAGCTACGAGCAGTACTTC. This codes for CASSYTSYEQYF. V gene TRBV25-1 combines with J gene TRBJ2-7; D is undetermined. V shed 6 bases and J shed 3 bases, with 9 bases lying between them. This CDR3 spans 12 amino acids. Germline CDR1 MGHDK, CDR2 SYGVNS.

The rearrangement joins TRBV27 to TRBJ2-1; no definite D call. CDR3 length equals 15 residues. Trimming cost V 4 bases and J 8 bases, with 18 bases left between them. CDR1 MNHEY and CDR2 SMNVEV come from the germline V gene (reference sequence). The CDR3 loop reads CASSYSLFGADEQFF. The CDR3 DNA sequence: TGTGCCAGCAGTTACTCCCTATTTGGCGCAGATGAGCAGTTCTTC.

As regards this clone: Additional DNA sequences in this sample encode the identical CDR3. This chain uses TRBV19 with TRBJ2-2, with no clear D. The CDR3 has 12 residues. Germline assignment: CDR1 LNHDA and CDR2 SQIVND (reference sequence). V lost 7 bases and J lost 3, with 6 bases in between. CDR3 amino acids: CASKLDTGELFF. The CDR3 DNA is TGTGCCAGTAAGTTAGACACCGGGGAGCTGTTTTTT.

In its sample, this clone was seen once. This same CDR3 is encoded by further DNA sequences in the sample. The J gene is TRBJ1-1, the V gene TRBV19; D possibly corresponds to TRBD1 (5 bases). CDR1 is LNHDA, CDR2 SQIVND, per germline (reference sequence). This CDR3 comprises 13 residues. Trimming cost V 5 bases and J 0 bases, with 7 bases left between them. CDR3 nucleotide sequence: TGTGCCAGTAGTCAGGGCTTGAACACTGAAGCTTTCTTT. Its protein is CASSQGLNTEAFF.

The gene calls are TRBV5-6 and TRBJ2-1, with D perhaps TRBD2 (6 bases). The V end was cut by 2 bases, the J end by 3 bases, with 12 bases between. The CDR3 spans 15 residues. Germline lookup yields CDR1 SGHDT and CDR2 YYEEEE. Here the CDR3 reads CASSFLAGYYNEQFF. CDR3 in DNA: TGTGCCAGCAGCTTCCTCGCGGGATACTACAATGAGCAGTTCTTC.

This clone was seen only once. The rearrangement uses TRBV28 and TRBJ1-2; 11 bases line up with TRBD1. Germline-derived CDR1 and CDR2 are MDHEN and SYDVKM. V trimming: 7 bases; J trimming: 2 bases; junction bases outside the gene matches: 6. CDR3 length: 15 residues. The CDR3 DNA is TGTGCCAGCAATCCCGGGACAGGGGGAAACTATGGCTACACCTTC. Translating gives CASNPGTGGNYGYTF.

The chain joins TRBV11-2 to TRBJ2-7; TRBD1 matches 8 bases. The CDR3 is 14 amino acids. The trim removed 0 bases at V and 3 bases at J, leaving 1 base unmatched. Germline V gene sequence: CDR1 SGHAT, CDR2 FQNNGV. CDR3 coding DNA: TGTGCCAGCAGCTTAGATGGGACAGGCTACGAGCAGTACTTC. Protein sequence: CASSLDGTGYEQYF. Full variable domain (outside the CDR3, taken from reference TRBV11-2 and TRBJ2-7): EAGVAQSPRYKIIEKRQSVAFWCNPISGHATLYWYQQILGQGPKLLIQFQNNGVVDDSQLPKDRFSAERLKGVDSTLKIQPAKLEDSAVYLCASSLDGTGYEQYFGPGTRLTVT.

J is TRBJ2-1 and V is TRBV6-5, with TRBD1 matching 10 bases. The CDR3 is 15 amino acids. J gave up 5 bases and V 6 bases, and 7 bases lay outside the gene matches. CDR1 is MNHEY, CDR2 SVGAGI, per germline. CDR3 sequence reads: CASSLGTGANNEQFF. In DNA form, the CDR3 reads TGTGCCAGCAGCTTAGGGACAGGGGCTAACAATGAGCAGTTCTTC.

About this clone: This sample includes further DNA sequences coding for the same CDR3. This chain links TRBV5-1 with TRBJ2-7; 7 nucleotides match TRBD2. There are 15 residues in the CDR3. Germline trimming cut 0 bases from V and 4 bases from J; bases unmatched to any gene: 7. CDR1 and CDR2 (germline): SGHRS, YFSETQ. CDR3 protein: CASSLEGGRRYEQYF. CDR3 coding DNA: TGCGCCAGCAGCTTGGAGGGCGGGAGAAGGTACGAGCAGTACTTC.

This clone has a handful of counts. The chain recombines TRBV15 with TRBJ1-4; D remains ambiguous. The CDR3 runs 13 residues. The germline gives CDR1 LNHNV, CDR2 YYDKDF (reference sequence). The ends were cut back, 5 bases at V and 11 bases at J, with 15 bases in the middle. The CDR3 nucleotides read TGTGCCACCAGCCGATCCCGAGAAGGGAAACTGTTTTTT. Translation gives CATSRSREGKLFF.

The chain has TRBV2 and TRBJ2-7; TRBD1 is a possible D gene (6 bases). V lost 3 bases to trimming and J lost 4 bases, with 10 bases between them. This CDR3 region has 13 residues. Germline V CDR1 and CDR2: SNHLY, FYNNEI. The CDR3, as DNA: TGTGCCAGCAGTGAGAGGGACAATTACGAGCAGTACTTC. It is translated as CASSERDNYEQYF. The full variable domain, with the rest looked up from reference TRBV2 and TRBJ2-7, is EPEVTQTPSHQVTQMGQEVILRCVPISNHLYFYWYRQILGQKVEFLVSFYNNEISEKSEIFDDQFSVERPDGSNFTLKIRSTKLEDSAMYFCASSERDNYEQYFGPGTRLTVT.

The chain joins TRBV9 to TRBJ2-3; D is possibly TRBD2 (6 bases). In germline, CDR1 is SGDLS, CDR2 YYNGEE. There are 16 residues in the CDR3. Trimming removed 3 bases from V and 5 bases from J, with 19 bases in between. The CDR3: CASSASLLAIGDTQYF. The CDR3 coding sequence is TGTGCCAGCAGCGCCAGCCTTCTAGCGATAGGAGATACGCAGTATTTT.

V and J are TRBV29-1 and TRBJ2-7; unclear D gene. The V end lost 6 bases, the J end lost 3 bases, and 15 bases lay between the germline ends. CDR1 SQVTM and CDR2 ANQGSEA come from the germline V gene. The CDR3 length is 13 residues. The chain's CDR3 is CSVDNPHSYEQYF. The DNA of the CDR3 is TGCAGCGTCGACAACCCCCACAGCTACGAGCAGTACTTC.

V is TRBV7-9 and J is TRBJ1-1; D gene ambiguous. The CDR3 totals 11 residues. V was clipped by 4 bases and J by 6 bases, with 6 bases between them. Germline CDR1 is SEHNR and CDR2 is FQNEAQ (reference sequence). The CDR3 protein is CASSYLPEAFF. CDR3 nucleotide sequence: TGTGCCAGCAGCTACCTGCCTGAAGCTTTCTTT.

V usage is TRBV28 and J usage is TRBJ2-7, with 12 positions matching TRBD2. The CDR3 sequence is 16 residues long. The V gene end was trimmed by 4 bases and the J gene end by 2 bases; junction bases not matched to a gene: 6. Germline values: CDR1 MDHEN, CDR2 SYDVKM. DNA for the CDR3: TGTGCCAGCAGTTCCCGCCGACTAGCGGGGGCCTACGAGCAGTACTTC. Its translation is CASSSRRLAGAYEQYF.

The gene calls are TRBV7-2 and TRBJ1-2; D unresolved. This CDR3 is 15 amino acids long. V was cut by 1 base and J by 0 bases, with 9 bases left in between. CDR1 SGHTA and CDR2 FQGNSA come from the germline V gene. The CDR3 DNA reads TGTGCCAGCAGCTTAGTATTGGCAGCTAACTATGGCTACACCTTC. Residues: CASSLVLAANYGYTF.

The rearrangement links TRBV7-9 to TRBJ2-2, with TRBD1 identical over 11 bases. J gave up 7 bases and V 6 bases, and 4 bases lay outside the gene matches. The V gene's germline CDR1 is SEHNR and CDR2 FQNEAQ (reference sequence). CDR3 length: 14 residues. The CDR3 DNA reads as TGTGCCAGCAGACCGGGACAGGGGGGCGGGGAGCTGTTTTTT. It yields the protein CASRPGQGGGELFF.